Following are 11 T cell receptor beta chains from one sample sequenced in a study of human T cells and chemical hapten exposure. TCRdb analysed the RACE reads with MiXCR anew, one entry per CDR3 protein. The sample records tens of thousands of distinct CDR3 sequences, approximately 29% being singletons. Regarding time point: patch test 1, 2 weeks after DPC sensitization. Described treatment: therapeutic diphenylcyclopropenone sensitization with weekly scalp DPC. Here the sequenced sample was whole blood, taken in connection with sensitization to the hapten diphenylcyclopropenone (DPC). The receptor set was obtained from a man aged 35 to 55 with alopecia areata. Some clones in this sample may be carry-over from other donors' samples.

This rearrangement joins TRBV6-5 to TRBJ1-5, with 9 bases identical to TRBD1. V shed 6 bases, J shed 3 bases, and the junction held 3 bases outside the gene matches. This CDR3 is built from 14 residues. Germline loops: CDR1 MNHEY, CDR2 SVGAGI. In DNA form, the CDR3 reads TGTGCCAGCAGAGGGACAGGGTACAATCAGCCCCAGCATTTT. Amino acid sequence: CASRGTGYNQPQHF.

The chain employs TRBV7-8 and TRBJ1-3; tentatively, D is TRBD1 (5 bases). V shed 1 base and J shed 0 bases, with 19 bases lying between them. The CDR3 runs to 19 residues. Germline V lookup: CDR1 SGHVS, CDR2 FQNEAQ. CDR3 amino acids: CASSLVVAVGPSSGNTIYF. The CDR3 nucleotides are TGTGCCAGCAGCTTAGTAGTGGCTGTGGGACCGTCCTCTGGAAACACCATATATTTT.

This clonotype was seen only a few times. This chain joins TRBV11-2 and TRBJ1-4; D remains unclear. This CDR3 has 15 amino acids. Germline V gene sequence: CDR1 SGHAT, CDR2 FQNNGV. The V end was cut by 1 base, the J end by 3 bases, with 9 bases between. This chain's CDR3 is CASSLVAGPNEKLFF. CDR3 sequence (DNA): TGTGCCAGCAGCTTAGTCGCCGGACCTAATGAAAAACTGTTTTTT.

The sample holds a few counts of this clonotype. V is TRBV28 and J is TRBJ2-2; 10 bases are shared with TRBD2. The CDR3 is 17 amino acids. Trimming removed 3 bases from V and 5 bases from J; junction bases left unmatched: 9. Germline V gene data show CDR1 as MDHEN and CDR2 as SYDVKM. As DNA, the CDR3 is TGTGCCAGCAGTTTCCAAATACTAGCGGGATATACCGGGGAGCTGTTTTTT. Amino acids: CASSFQILAGYTGELFF.

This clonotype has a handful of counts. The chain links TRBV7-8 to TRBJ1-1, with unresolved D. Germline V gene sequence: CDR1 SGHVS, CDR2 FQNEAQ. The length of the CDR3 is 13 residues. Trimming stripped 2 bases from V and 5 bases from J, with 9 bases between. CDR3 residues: CASSLTVGTEAFF. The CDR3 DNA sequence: TGTGCCAGCAGCTTAACGGTGGGGACTGAAGCTTTCTTT.

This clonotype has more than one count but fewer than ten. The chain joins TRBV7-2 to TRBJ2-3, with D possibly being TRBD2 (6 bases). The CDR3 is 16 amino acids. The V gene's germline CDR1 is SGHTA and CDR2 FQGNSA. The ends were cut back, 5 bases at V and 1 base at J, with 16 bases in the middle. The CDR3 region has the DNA TGTGCCAGCAGCCCCAATCAGGTAGCGGGCACAGATACGCAGTATTTT. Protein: CASSPNQVAGTDTQYF.

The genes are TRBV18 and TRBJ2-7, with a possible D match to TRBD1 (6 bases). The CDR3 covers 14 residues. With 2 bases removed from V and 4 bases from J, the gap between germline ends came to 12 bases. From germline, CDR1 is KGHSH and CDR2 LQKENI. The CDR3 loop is CASSPAGVRYEQYF. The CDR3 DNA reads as TGTGCCAGCTCACCAGCAGGGGTTCGGTACGAGCAGTACTTC. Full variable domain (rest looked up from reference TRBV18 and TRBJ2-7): NAGVMQNPRHLVRRRGQEARLRCSPMKGHSHVYWYRQLPEEGLKFMVYLQKENIIDESGMPKERFSAEFPKEGPSILRIQQVVRGDSAAYFCASSPAGVRYEQYFGPGTRLTVT.

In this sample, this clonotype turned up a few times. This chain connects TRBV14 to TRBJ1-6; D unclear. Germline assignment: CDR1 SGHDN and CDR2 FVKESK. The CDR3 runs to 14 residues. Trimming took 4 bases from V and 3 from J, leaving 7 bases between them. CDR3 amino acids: CASSPEVYNSPLHF. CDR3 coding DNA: TGTGCCAGCAGCCCCGAGGTCTATAATTCACCCCTCCACTTT.

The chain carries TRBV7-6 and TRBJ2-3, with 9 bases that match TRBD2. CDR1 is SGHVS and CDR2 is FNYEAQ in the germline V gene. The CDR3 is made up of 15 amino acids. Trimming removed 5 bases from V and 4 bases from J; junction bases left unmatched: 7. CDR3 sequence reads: CASSQPGLAPDTQYF. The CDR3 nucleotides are TGTGCCAGCAGCCAGCCGGGACTAGCCCCAGATACGCAGTATTTT.

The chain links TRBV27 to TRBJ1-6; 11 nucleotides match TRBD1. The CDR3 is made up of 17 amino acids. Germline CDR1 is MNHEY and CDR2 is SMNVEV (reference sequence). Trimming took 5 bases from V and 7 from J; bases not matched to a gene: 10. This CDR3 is CASSPQDRGLLNSPLHF. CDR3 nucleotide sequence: TGTGCCAGCAGTCCTCAGGACAGGGGGCTTTTGAATTCACCCCTCCACTTT.

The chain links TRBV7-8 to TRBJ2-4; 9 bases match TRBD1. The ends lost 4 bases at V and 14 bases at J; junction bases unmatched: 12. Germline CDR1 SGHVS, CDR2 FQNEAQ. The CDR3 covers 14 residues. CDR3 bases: TGTGCCAGCAGCTCACGGACAGGGGAGGGGAGGGAGTACTTC. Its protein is CASSSRTGEGREYF. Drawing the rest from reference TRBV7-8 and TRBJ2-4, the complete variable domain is GAGVSQSPRYKVAKRGQDVALRCDPISGHVSLFWYQQALGQGPEFLTYFQNEAQLDKSGLPSDRFFAERPEGSVSTLKIQRTQQEDSAVYLCASSSRTGEGREYFGAGTRLSVL.